Here is one TCR beta chain with its context. How the authors handled the data: Researchers report that nucleated cell counts were estimated from reference gene primer amplification. The assay was immunoSEQ multiplex PCR, and TCRdb's table has in-frame clones only and misses some. The V and J calls and clone size were taken over from that table, and D and trimming were inferred from the DNA. Among some 29,000 clones listed, approximately 80% were seen once. The CDR3 consists of 16 residues. The V gene end was trimmed by 8 bases and the J gene end by 7 bases; junction bases not matched to a gene: 10. Germline CDR1 reads SEHNR; CDR2 reads FQNEAQ (reference sequence). This specimen belongs to a study of blood T cell repertoires in COVID-19.

V is TRBV7-9 and J is TRBJ2-1, with 14 nucleotides matching TRBD2. This TCR was sampled from a woman aged 70-85 years with acute or convalescent COVID-19. The sample comprised peripheral blood. DNA for the CDR3: TGTGCCAGCGGGGGACTAGCGGGAGACATCCTAAATGAGCAGTTCTTC. Translating it yields CASGGLAGDILNEQFF.